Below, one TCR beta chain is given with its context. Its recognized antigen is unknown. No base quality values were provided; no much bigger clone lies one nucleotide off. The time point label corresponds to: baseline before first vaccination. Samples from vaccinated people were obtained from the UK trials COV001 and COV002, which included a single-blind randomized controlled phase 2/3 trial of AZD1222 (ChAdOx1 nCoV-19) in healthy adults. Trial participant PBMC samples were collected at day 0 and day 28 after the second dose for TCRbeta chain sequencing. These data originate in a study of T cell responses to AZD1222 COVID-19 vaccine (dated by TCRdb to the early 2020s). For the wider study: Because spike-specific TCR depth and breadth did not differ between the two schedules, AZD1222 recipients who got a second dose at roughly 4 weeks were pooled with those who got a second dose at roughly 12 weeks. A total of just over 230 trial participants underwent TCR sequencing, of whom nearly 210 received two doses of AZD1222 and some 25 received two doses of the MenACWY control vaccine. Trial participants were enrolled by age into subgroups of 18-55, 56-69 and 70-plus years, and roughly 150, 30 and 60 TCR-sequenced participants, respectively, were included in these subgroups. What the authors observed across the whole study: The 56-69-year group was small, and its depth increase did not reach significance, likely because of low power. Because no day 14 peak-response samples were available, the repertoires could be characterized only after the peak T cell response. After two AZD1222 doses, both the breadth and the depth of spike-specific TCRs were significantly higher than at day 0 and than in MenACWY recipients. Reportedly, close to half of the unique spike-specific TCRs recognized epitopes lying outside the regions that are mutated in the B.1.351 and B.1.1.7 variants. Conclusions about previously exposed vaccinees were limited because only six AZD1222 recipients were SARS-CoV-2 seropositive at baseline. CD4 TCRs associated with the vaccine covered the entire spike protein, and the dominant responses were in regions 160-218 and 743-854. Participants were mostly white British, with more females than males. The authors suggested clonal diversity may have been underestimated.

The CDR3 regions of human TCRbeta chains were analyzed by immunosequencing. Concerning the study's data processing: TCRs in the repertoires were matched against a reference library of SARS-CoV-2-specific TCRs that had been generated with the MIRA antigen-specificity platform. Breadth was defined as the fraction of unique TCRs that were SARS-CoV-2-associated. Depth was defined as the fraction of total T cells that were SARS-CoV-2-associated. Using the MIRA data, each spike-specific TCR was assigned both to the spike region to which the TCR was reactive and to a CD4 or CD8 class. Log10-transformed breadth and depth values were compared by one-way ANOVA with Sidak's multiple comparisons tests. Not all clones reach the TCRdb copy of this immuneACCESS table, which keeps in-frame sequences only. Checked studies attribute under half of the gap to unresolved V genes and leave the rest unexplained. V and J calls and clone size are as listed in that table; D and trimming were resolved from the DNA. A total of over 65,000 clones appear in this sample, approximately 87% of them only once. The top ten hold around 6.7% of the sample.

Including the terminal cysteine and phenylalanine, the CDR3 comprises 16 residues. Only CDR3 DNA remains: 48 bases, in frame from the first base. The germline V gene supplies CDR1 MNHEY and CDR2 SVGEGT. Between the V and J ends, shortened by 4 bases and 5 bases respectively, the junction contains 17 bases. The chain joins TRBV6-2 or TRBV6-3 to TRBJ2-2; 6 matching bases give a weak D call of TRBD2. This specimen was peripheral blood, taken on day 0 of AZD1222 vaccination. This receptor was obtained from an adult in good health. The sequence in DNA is TGTGCCAGCAGTTCCCCCACGGGAGTGTTTACCGGGGAGCTGTTTTTT. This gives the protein CASSSPTGVFTGELFF.